These T cell receptor beta chains were read from a single sample in a study of OX40 agonist ivuxolimab in advanced cancers. The repertoire was sequenced with immunoSEQ multiplex PCR; TCRdb's copy has only in-frame clones and lacks some. The repertoire has over 35,000 clones, 80% to 90% of them found once; the top ten carry 0.55% to 0.6%. The starting material was CD4+ or CD8+ T cells sorted from blood, obtained in a trial of the OX40 agonist ivuxolimab. The receptors were gathered from an adult with an advanced solid tumor such as melanoma, head and neck, liver or kidney cancer. Both conserved end residues are part of each CDR3. The order of the fields is V gene, clone size, D gene, J gene, CDR3 length, CDR3 protein, CDR3 DNA. D genes are given only for firm matches. Expanded clones are given a class, and other clones once, few, many or no size at all.

TRBV6-5	once	.	TRBJ2-7	15	CASSYSTGDPYEQYF	TGTGCCAGCAGTTACTCGACGGGGGACCCCTACGAGCAGTACTTC
TRBV19	once	.	TRBJ1-3	15	CASVLGGVPGNTIYF	TGCGCCAGTGTTTTAGGAGGCGTCCCTGGAAACACCATATATTTT
TRBV5-1	once	.	TRBJ1-1	15	CASSTSGHINTEAFF	.
TRBV6-5	.	.	TRBJ1-3	15	CASSFGLGRGNTIYF	TGTGCCAGCAGTTTCGGACTGGGGAGGGGAAACACCATATATTTT
TRBV27	.	.	TRBJ1-6	13	CASSSYRESPLHF	TGTGCCAGCAGTTCCTACAGGGAATCACCCCTCCACTTT
TRBV10-3	.	TRBD1	TRBJ1-1	14	CAISETGEYTEAFF	TGTGCCATCAGTGAGACAGGGGAATACACTGAAGCTTTCTTT
TRBV11-2	.	.	TRBJ2-4	17	CASSRDWGHAAKNIQYF	TGTGCCAGCAGCCGCGATTGGGGTCACGCAGCCAAAAACATTCAGTACTTC
TRBV18	.	.	TRBJ1-2	17	CASSGGTAGILNYGYTF	TGTGCCAGCTCGGGGGGAACGGCTGGTATCCTTAACTATGGCTACACCTTC
TRBV7-2	.	.	TRBJ2-5	14	CASSLGVHQETQYF	TGTGCCAGCAGCTTAGGGGTCCACCAAGAGACCCAGTACTTC
TRBV7-6	once	TRBD2	TRBJ2-3	17	CASRVAGGLHQTDTQYF	TGTGCCAGCAGGGTAGCGGGGGGGCTTCATCAGACAGATACGCAGTATTTT
TRBV5-1	.	.	TRBJ2-7	15	CASSFVDSFAYEQYF	TGCGCCAGCAGCTTCGTGGACAGCTTCGCCTACGAGCAGTACTTC
TRBV6-5	once	.	TRBJ2-7	15	CASRPPVEGRYEQYF	TGTGCCAGCAGACCCCCGGTTGAGGGAAGGTACGAGCAGTACTTC
TRBV5-4	.	TRBD1	TRBJ1-1	14	CASSWGQLNTEAFF	TGTGCCAGCAGCTGGGGACAGCTGAACACTGAAGCTTTCTTT
TRBV19	once	.	TRBJ2-3	14	CASKEGPQTDTQYF	TGTGCCAGTAAAGAAGGGCCCCAAACAGATACGCAGTATTTT
TRBV5-4	.	TRBD2	TRBJ2-5	16	CASSSPQFAGEETQYF	TGTGCCAGCAGCTCCCCCCAATTTGCGGGGGAAGAGACCCAGTACTTC
TRBV6-5	.	TRBD1	TRBJ1-2	14	CASSSIQGNYGYTF	TGTGCCAGCAGTTCTATACAGGGGAACTATGGCTACACCTTC
TRBV11-2	.	.	TRBJ2-7	16	CASSRGGGPSSYEQYF	TGTGCCAGCAGCCGAGGAGGAGGTCCGAGCTCCTACGAGCAGTACTTC
TRBV7-9	.	TRBD1	TRBJ2-3	16	CASSFRDRGFTDTQYF	TGTGCCAGCAGCTTCCGGGACAGGGGGTTCACAGATACGCAGTATTTT
TRBV4-2	.	.	TRBJ1-2	12	CASSQGTQGYTF	TGTGCCAGCAGCCAAGGGACGCAAGGCTACACCTTC
TRBV6-5	.	.	TRBJ1-3	14	CASSRIGYGNTIYF	TGTGCCAGCAGCCGGATCGGTTATGGAAACACCATATATTTT
TRBV10-3	few	TRBD1	TRBJ1-2	13	CAISSDRADGYTF	TGTGCCATCAGCTCGGACAGGGCCGATGGCTACACCTTC
TRBV19	.	.	TRBJ1-6	14	CASSIKGRNSPLHF	TGTGCCAGTAGTATAAAGGGCCGGAATTCACCCCTCCACTTT
TRBV11-3	.	TRBD2	TRBJ2-2	16	CASTLLGGVNTGELFF	TGTGCCAGCACCCTTTTGGGGGGGGTTAACACCGGGGAGCTGTTTTTT
TRBV4-2	.	.	TRBJ2-3	16	CASSRGPRGGRDTQYF	TGTGCCAGCAGCCGGGGGCCGAGGGGGGGCCGAGATACGCAGTATTTT
TRBV6-5	.	.	TRBJ1-2	15	CASGGLSTNSYGYTF	TGTGCCAGTGGGGGACTGTCCACAAACTCCTATGGCTACACCTTC
TRBV4-1	.	.	TRBJ1-2	13	CASSHDRGYGYTF	TGCGCCAGCAGCCACGACCGGGGCTATGGCTACACCTTC
TRBV5-1	.	TRBD1	TRBJ2-7	14	CASSQDRTSYEQYF	TGCGCCAGCAGCCAGGACAGGACATCCTACGAGCAGTACTTC
TRBV6-1	.	.	TRBJ1-6	15	CASTRGEVRNSPLHF	TGTGCCAGCACCCGAGGAGAGGTGAGGAATTCACCCCTCCACTTT
TRBV4-3	.	.	TRBJ2-2	16	CASSQEAGPNTGELFF	TGCGCCAGCAGCCAAGAGGCAGGACCGAACACCGGGGAGCTGTTTTTT
TRBV5-8	once	TRBD2	TRBJ2-7	15	CASSRATSGEEEQYF	TGTGCCAGCAGCAGGGCGACTAGCGGGGAGGAAGAGCAGTACTTC
TRBV6-5	.	.	TRBJ1-3	14	CASRLSHAGNTIYF	TGTGCCAGCAGGCTTAGCCACGCTGGAAACACCATATATTTT
TRBV2	.	TRBD2	TRBJ2-2	16	CASTGASGANTGELFF	TGTGCCAGCACAGGAGCTAGCGGGGCGAACACCGGGGAGCTGTTTTTT
TRBV5-1	once	.	TRBJ1-2	15	CASSTSPGGNYGYTF	TGCGCCAGCAGCACCAGTCCCGGGGGGAACTATGGCTACACCTTC
TRBV11-3	.	.	TRBJ2-7	14	CASSLGDGPYEQYF	TGTGCCAGCAGCTTAGGGGACGGTCCCTACGAGCAGTACTTC
TRBV11-3	.	.	TRBJ2-1	20	CASSLEGYHRRQSSYNEQFF	TGTGCCAGCAGCTTAGAGGGGTACCACCGACGACAAAGCTCCTACAATGAGCAGTTCTTC
TRBV7-8	.	.	TRBJ2-3	12	CASSSNKNTQYF	TGTGCCAGCAGCTCCAACAAAAATACGCAGTATTTT
TRBV5-6	.	.	TRBJ1-2	15	CASSLAQGWDYGYTF	TGTGCCAGCAGCTTGGCCCAGGGGTGGGACTATGGCTACACCTTC
TRBV7-2	.	.	TRBJ1-5	13	CASSLEPDQPQHF	TGTGCCAGCAGCTTAGAACCCGATCAGCCCCAGCATTTT
TRBV11-3	.	.	TRBJ1-2	18	CASSGGGAGRLTPYGYTF	TGTGCCAGCAGCGGCGGGGGTGCAGGCAGGTTGACTCCATATGGCTACACCTTC
TRBV15	.	TRBD2	TRBJ2-1	18	CATSRDGGRGAIYNEQFF	TGTGCCACCAGCAGAGATGGAGGGCGGGGGGCCATTTACAATGAGCAGTTCTTC
TRBV15	.	.	TRBJ1-2	13	CATSRERHYGYTF	TGTGCCACCAGCAGAGAGAGACACTATGGCTACACCTTC
TRBV4-1	.	TRBD2	TRBJ2-3	15	CASSPRGSWIDTQYF	TGCGCCAGCAGCCCGCGGGGGAGCTGGATAGATACGCAGTATTTT
TRBV7-2	.	.	TRBJ1-6	13	CASSLVPESPLHF	TGTGCCAGCAGCTTAGTACCAGAATCACCCCTCCACTTT
TRBV5-5	.	.	TRBJ2-1	14	CASSLQQLYNEQFF	TGTGCCAGCAGCTTGCAACAGCTTTACAATGAGCAGTTCTTC
TRBV2	.	.	TRBJ2-4	16	CASSEDTRIAKNIQYF	TGTGCCAGCAGTGAAGATACAAGAATAGCCAAAAACATTCAGTACTTC
TRBV5-1	once	TRBD1	TRBJ2-1	14	CASSLDRGANEQFF	TGCGCCAGCAGCTTGGACAGGGGGGCCAATGAGCAGTTCTTC